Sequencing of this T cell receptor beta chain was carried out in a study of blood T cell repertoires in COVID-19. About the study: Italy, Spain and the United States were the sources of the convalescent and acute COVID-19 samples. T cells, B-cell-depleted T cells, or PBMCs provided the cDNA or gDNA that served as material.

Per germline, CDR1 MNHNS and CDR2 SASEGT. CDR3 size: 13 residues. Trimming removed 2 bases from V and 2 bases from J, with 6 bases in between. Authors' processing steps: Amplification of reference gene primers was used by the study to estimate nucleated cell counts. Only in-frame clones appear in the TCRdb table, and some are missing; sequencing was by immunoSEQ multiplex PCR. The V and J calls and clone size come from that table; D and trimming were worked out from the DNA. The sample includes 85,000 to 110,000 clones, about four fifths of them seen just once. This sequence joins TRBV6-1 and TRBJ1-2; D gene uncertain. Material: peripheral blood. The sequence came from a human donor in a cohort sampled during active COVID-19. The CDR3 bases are TGTGCCAGCAGTGAAAACAGAAACTATGGCTACACCTTC. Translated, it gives CASSENRNYGYTF.